This note documents a single TCR beta chain sequence. Its specific antigen is unknown. No qualities accompany the bases; no much larger clone lies one base away. From cysteine to phenylalanine, the CDR3 is 16 amino acids long. Only the CDR3 part of the read is kept: 48 bases, read in frame from the first base. Trimming removed 5 bases from V and 3 bases from J; the gene matches leave 4 bases unexplained. Taken from the germline V gene, the CDR1 and CDR2 loops are SGHVS and FNYEAQ. These data are taken from a study of control samples from healthy donors and cancer patients (TCRdb year 2020). The library came from the immunoSEQ multiplex PCR assay. Drawn from immuneACCESS, this table holds only the in-frame rearrangements with V and J called that TCRdb kept. Clones are partly lost; checked studies trace under half to an unresolved V gene and leave the rest unexplained. The sample table lists about 75,000 clones, 75% to 90% of them with a count of one. The ten largest clones add up to about 16% of the sample.

Material: blood. This TCR derives from a man over 45 in good health. The sequence is built from TRBV7-6 and TRBJ2-2; TRBD1 aligns with 12 central bases. The DNA is TGTGCCAGCAGCACCCGGGACAGGGGGCACACCGGGGAGCTGTTTTTT. Translated, this gives CASSTRDRGHTGELFF.